This TCR beta chain originates from a study of PD-L1 blockade in urothelial cancer. About the research overall: Most patients, about 90% of the roughly 29, were males with bladder-origin cancer. Analyses were performed on blood at 3 weeks after treatment start (the second dose) and at 6 weeks. A median approximately 140,000 T cells were found in blood samples.

The time point: peripheral blood 6 weeks after treatment start. Individual patients had between 1 and 8 samples, taken pretreatment and on-treatment. Repertoires were generated with immunoSEQ multiplex PCR, while TCRdb's copy carries only in-frame clones and drops some. The sample gives 35,000 to 45,000 clones, about 85% of which show up once; roughly 2.5% is in the top ten. This TCR came from an older man with urothelial cancer. This sample comprised PBMCs, obtained around atezolizumab (anti-PD-L1) treatment.

The CDR3 region is CASSPKAGTLGYTF. Written as DNA, the CDR3 is TGTGCCAGCAGCCCCAAAGCCGGGACACTTGGCTACACCTTC. J is TRBJ1-2 and V is TRBV6-5; the D gene is possibly TRBD1 (6 bases). Trimming pared 6 bases from V and 7 bases from J, leaving 18 bases between. The germline V gene has CDR1 MNHEY and CDR2 SVGAGI. The CDR3 covers 14 residues.